The clone carrying this TCR beta chain was counted many times. Its specificity is not known. TCRdb fed the 5' RACE reads into MiXCR, producing one record per CDR3 protein. Of around 280,000 distinct CDR3 sequences detected, about 19% appear once; the ten largest clones hold roughly 8%. Germline values: CDR1 DFQATT, CDR2 SNEGSKA (reference sequence). This CDR3 is 14 amino acids long. V was cut by 1 base and J by 8 bases, with 15 bases left in between. This sample is part of a study of CD8 T cells in ankylosing spondylitis. General study points: Prior literature has documented some motif variants in synovial fluid and blood from reactive arthritis. About 8 highly homologous variants made up a TCR beta motif, and this motif appeared characteristic of ankylosing spondylitis blood. Matched ankylosing spondylitis synovial fluid reportedly contained a significantly enriched population of disease-linked clones. Relatively scarce in peripheral blood, disease-linked clones were CD8+.

The sequence derives from a male donor with ankylosing spondylitis or in good health (not recorded which). The V and J genes are TRBV20-1 and TRBJ2-1; D is possibly TRBD2 (5 bases). Input material: blood, either unsorted or a sorted T cell fraction (not recorded which). As DNA, the CDR3 is TGCAGTGCTAGAGTTATGGCTAGCATCCATGAGCAGTTCTTC. Protein sequence: CSARVMASIHEQFF.